This TCR beta chain was sequenced during a study of blood T cell repertoires in COVID-19. At the level of the study: Collection of acute and convalescent COVID-19 samples took place in the United States, Italy and Spain. The analysed material was cDNA or gDNA that came from T cells, B-cell-depleted T cells, or PBMCs.

Per the authors' pipeline: The authors estimated nucleated cell counts from reference gene primer amplification. Only in-frame clones appear in the TCRdb table, and some are missing; sequencing was by immunoSEQ multiplex PCR. V and J calls and clone size come straight from that table; D and trimming were deduced from the DNA. Of roughly 140,000 clones in the sample, roughly 79% were seen once. CDR3 length equals 14 residues. The V end lost 6 bases, the J end lost 1 base, and 12 bases lay between the germline ends. The V gene's germline CDR1 is KGHSH and CDR2 LQKENI. The sequence derives from a human donor in a cohort sampled during active COVID-19. The source material was peripheral blood. The genes are TRBV18 and TRBJ1-1; D call uncertain. The CDR3 sequence: CASSLDTQNTEAFF. CDR3 DNA: TGTGCCAGCTCTCTCGACACCCAGAACACTGAAGCTTTCTTT.